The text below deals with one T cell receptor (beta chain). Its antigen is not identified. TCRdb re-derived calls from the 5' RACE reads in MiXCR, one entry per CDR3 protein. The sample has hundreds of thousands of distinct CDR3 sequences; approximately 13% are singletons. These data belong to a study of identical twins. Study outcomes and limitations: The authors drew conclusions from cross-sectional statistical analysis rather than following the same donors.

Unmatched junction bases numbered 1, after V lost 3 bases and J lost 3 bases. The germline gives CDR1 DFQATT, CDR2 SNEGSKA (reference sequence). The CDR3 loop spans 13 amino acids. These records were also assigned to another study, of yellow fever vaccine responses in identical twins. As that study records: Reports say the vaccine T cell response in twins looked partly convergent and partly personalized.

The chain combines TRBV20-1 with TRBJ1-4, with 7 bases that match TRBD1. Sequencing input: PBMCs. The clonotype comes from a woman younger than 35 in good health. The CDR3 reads CSARGTANEKLFF. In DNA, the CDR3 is TGCAGTGCTAGGGGGACAGCTAATGAAAAACTGTTTTTT.